Each of the 2 T cell receptor beta chains below was sequenced from the same sample in a study of T cells in Graves' hyperthyroidism and ophthalmopathy. Amplification of TCR beta CDR3 regions used RNA as the template. The HTBI primer set drove a first-round RT-PCR of the TCR CDR3. A single record per CDR3 protein comes from TCRdb applying MiXCR to the multiplex PCR reads. The table has under 450,000 distinct CDR3 sequences, less than 20% seen once. What was sequenced was blood. All receptors derive from a woman under 30 with Graves' hyperthyroidism.

The gene calls are TRBV6-2 or TRBV6-3 and TRBJ2-3, with 10 positions matching TRBD2. Germline assignment: CDR1 MNHEY and CDR2 SVGEGT. This CDR3 spans 16 amino acids. V dropped 5 bases and J dropped 5; count of bases not matched to a gene: 10. The DNA of the CDR3 is TGTGCCAGCAGTCCTAAACTAGCGGGGAAGGGAGATACGCAGTATTTT. Translation gives CASSPKLAGKGDTQYF.

This clonotype was seen at least ten times. This sequence joins TRBV5-1 and TRBJ2-6; possible D gene TRBD2, 6 bases. The CDR3 sequence is 16 residues long. V shed 0 bases and J shed 4 bases, with 11 bases lying between them. Germline CDR1 SGHRS, CDR2 YFSETQ. CDR3 nucleotide sequence: TGCGCCAGCAGCTTGGCCGGGGGATCAGGGGCCAACGTCCTGACTTTC. This encodes CASSLAGGSGANVLTF.